Below, 5 T cell receptor beta chains from the same sample are listed, as sequenced in a study of shared clonotypes between healthy human individuals. The assay was immunoSEQ multiplex PCR, and TCRdb's table has in-frame clones only and misses some. The profile shows some 660,000 clones, around 78% of them singletons. The sequencing sample was made of memory CD4+ T cells sorted from blood. Subset denoted: CD45RA-negative fraction. The receptors come from a woman in her 30s in good health.

As DNA, the CDR3 is TGTGCCAGCAGCACCCGGACAGGGAGAGTGGATACGCAGTATTTT. This translates into CASSTRTGRVDTQYF. The V gene is TRBV7-3, the J gene TRBJ2-3, with 8 bases identical to TRBD1. J lost 6 bases, V lost 5 bases, and 10 bases had no gene match. The CDR3 consists of 15 residues. In germline, CDR1 is SGHTA, CDR2 FQGTGA.

This clone came up many times. CDR3 in DNA: TGTGCCAGTAGGACTGAGACAGGGTTGGAAGAGACCCAGTACTTC. It translates to CASRTETGLEETQYF. This chain uses TRBV19 with TRBJ2-5; 7 nucleotides agree with TRBD1. CDR3 length: 15 amino acids. Trimming took 6 bases from V and 3 from J; bases not matched to a gene: 10. The germline gives CDR1 LNHDA, CDR2 SQIVND (reference sequence).

CDR3: CASSHGSLGPSGSPYEQYF. CDR3 sequence (DNA): TGCGCCAGCAGCCATGGGTCCCTGGGCCCTAGCGGGAGCCCCTACGAGCAGTACTTC. The chain recombines TRBV4-1 with TRBJ2-7; 10 nucleotides agree with TRBD2. CDR1 is MGHRA and CDR2 is YSYEKL in the germline V gene. The CDR3 contains 19 residues. V lost 3 bases to trimming and J lost 2 bases; unmatched junction nucleotides: 16.

The chain combines TRBV5-1 with TRBJ2-1; 10 nucleotides align to TRBD1. Germline V lookup: CDR1 SGHRS, CDR2 YFSETQ. This CDR3 comprises 15 residues. Trimming took 0 bases from V and 7 from J; bases not matched to a gene: 4. CDR3 nucleotides: TGCGCCAGCAGCTTGGGACAGGGGGCTCGGAATGAGCAGTTCTTC. Translating it yields CASSLGQGARNEQFF.

The chain carries TRBV29-1 and TRBJ2-5, with D unclear. Germline loops: CDR1 SQVTM, CDR2 ANQGSEA. CDR3 length: 11 residues. With 4 bases removed from V and 5 bases from J, the gap between germline ends came to 8 bases. The CDR3 reads CSVVGRETQYF. The CDR3 coding sequence is TGCAGCGTTGTAGGTAGGGAGACCCAGTACTTC.